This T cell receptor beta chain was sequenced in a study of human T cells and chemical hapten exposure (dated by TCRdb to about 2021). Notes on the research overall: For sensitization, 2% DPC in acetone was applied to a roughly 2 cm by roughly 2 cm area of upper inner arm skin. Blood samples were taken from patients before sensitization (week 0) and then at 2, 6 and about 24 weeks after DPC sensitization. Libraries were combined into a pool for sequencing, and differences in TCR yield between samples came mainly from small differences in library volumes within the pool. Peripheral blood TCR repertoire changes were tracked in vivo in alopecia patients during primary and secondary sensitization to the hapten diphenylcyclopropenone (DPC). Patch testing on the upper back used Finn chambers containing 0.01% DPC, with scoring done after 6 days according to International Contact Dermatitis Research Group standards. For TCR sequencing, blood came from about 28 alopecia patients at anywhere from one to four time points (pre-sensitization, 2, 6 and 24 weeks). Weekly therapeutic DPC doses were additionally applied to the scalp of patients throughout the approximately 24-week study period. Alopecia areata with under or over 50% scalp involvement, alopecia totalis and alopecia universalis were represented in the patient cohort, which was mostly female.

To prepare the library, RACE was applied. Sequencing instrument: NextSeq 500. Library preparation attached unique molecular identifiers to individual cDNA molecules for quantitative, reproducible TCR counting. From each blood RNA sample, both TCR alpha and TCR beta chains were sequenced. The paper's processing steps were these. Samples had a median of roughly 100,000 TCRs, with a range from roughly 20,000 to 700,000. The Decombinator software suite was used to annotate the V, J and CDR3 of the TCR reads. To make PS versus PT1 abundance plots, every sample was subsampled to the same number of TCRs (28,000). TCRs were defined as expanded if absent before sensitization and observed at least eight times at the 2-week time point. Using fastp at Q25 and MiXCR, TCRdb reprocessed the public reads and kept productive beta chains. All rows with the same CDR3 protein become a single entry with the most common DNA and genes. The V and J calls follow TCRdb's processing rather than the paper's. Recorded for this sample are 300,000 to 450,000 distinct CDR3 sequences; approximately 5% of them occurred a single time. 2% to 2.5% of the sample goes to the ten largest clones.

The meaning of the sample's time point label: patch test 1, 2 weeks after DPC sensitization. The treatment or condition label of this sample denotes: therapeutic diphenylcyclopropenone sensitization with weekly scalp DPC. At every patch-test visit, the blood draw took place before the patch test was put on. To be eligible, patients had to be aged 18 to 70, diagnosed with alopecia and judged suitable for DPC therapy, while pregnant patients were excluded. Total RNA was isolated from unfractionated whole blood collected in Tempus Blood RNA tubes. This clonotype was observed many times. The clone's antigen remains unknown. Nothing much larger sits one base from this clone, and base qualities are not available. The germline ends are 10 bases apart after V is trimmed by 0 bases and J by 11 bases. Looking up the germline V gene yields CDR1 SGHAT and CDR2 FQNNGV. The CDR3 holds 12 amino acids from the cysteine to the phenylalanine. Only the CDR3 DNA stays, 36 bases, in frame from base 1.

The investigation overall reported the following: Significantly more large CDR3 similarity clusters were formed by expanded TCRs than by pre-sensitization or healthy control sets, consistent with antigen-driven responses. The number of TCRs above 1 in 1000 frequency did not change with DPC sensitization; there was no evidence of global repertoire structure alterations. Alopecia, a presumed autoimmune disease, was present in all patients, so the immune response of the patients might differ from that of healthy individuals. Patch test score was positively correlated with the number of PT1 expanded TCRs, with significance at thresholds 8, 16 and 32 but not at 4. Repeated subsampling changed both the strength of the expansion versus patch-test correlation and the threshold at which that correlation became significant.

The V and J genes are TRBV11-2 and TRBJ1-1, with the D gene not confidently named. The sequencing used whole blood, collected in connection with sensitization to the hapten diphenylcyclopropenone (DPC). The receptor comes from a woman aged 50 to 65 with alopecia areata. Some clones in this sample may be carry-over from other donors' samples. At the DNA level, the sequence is TGTGCCAGCAGCTTAGATACCGGAGCCGCTTTCTTT. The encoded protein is CASSLDTGAAFF.